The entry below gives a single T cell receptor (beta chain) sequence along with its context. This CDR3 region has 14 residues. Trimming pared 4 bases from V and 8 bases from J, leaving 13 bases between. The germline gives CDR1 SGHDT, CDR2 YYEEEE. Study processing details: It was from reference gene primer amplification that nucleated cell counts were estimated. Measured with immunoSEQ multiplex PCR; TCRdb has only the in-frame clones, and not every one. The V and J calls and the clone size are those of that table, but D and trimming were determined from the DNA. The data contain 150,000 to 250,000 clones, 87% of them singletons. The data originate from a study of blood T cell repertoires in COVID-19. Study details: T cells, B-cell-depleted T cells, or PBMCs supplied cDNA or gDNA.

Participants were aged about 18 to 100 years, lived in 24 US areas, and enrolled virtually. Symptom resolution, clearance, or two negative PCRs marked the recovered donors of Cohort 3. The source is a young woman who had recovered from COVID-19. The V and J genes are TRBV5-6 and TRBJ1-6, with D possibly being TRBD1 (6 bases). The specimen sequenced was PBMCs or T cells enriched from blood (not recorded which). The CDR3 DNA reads TGTGCCAGCAGCGCCGGGACAACGGATTCACCCCTCCACTTT. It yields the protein CASSAGTTDSPLHF.